The clone carrying this TCR beta chain was found many times. As yet, its antigen is unknown. This sample stems from a study of identical twins. General observations from the study: Out-of-frame TCR alpha sharing in monozygotic twins exceeded recombination model predictions.

The V and J ends lost 7 bases and 6 bases, in that order; junction bases with no gene match: 12. The CDR3 has 16 amino acids. Template switching added a universal primer site; cDNA carried unique molecular identifiers. TCRdb redid the calling of the 5' RACE reads with MiXCR, one entry per CDR3 protein. The sample contains 540,000 or so distinct CDR3 sequences, around 20% of which appear only once. The data also belong to a second study, concerning yellow fever vaccine responses in identical twins.

The sequence was obtained from a woman between 18 and 30 years old in good health. This rearrangement joins TRBV12-3 or TRBV12-4 to TRBJ2-1, with 10 positions matching TRBD2. Sequencing was carried out using CD4+ T cells sorted from blood. CDR3: CASTPSSSGRGNEQFF. The CDR3, as DNA: TGTGCCAGCACTCCATCCTCCAGCGGGAGGGGCAATGAGCAGTTCTTC.